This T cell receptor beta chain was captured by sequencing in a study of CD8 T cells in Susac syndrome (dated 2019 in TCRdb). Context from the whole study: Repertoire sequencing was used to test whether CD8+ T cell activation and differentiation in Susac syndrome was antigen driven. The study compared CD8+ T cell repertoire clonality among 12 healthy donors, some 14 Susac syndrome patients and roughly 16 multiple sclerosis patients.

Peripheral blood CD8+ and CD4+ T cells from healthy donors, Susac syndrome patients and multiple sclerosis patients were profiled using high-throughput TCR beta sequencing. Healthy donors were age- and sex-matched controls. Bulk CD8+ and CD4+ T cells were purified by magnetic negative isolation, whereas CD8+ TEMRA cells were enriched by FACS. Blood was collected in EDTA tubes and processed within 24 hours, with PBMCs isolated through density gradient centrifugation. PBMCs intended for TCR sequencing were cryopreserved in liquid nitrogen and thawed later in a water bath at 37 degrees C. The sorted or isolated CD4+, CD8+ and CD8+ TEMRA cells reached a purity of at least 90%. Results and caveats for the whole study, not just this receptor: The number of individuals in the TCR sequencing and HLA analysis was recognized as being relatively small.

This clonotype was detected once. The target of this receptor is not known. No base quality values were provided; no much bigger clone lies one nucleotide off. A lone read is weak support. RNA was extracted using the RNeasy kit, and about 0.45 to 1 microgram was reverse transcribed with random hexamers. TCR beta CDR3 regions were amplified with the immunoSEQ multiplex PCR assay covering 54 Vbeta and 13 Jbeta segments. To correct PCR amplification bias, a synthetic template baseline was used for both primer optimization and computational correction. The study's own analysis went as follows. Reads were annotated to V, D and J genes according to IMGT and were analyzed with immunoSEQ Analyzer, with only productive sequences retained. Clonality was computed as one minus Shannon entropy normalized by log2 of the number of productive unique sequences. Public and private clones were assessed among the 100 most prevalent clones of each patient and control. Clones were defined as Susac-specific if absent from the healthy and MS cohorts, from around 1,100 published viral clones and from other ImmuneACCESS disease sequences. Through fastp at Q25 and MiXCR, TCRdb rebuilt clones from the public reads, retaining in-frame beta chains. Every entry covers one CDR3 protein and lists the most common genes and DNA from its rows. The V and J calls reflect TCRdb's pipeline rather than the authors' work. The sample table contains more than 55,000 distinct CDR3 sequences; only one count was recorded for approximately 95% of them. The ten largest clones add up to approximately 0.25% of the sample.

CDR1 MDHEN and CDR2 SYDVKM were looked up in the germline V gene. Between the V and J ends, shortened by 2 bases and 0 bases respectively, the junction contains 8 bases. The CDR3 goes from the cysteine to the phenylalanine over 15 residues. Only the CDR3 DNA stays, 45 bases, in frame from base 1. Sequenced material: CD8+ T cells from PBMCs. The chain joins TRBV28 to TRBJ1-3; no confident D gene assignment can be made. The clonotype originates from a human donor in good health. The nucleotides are TGTGCCAGCAGTTTAGGGATTTACTCTGGAAACACCATATATTTT. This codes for CASSLGIYSGNTIYF.